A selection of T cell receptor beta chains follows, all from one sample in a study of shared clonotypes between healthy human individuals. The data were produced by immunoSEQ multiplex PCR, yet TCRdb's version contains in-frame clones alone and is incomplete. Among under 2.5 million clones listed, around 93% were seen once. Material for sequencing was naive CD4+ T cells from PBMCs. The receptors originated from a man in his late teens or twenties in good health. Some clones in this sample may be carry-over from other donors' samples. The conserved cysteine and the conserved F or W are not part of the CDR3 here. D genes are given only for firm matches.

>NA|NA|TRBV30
AWRDFGEQY
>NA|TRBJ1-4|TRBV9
ASSVATGAGGEKLF
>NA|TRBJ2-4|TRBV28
ASSTPNLEGNIQY
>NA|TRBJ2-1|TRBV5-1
ASSWGGGSSYNEQF
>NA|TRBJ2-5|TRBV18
ASSYTGQIVQETQY
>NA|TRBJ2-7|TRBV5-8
ASKKIGGNEQY
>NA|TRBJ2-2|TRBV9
ASSARGPGELF
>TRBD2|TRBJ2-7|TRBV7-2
ASSTASGEAYEQY
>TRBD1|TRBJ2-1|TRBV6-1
ASRGRDSFYNEQF
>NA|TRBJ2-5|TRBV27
ASRRLGGTGLSRETQY
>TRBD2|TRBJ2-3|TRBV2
ASRRLAGEADTQY
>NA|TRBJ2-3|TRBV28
ASSEVPDTQY
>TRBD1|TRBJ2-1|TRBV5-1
ASSSDRADNEQF
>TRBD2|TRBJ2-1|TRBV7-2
ASSFWGTSGRNEQF
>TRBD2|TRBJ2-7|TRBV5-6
ASSFGTTAYEQY
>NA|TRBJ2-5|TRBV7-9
ASSSVGGETQY